This TCR beta chain was recovered during a study of esophageal squamous cell carcinoma under preoperative chemotherapy. Across the study: Both tumor-infiltrating lymphocytes and peripheral blood T cells were profiled.

With 2 bases removed from V and 7 bases from J, the gap between germline ends came to 14 bases. Germline V gene sequence: CDR1 SGHVS, CDR2 FQNEAQ. This CDR3 spans 14 amino acids. Study-level findings and limits: After treatment, tumor-infiltrating lymphocytes seemed to come partly from incoming peripheral T cells, not only local changes. Abundant clones tended to shrink rather than expand after paclitaxel-nedaplatin.

Described time point: before preoperative PTX-NDP chemotherapy. Patients received paclitaxel-nedaplatin as preoperative chemotherapy before surgery. TCRdb re-analysed the PCR reads in MiXCR, keeping a single row per CDR3 protein. Altogether approximately 16,000 distinct CDR3 sequences are present, under 55% being singletons, with the ten largest covering approximately 29%. In this sample, this clonotype turned up many times. Its antigen is currently unknown. The clonotype comes from a human donor with esophageal squamous cell carcinoma. The donor label of this sample is uncertain. The rearrangement joins TRBV7-8 to TRBJ2-5, with a weak D call TRBD1 (6 bases). The sample was collected from a patient given preoperative chemotherapy. The CDR3: CASSLIGVRGTQYF. CDR3 DNA sequence: TGTGCCAGCAGCTTAATCGGGGTCAGGGGGACCCAGTACTTC.